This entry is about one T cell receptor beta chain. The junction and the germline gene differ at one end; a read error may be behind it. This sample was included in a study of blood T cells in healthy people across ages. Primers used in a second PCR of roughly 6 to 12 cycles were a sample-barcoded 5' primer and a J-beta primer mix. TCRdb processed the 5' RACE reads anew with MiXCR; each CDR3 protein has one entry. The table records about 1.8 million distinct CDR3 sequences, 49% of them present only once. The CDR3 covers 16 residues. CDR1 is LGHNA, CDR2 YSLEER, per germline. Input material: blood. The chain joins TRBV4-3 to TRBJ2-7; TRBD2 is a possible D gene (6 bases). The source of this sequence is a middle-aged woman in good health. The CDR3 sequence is CVSSQEIAVSSYEQYF. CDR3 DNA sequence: TGCGTCAGCAGCCAAGAAATAGCGGTGAGCTCCTACGAGCAGTACTTC.